What follows are 10 T cell receptor beta chains derived from one specimen sequenced in a study of cytotoxic CD8 clonotypes in ibrutinib-treated CLL. This table comes from immunoSEQ multiplex PCR, and its TCRdb copy is limited to in-frame clones, with some not included. The sample lists some 28,000 clones, 62% occurring once. This specimen was PBMCs, taken before ibrutinib treatment. These receptors were collected from a human donor with chronic lymphocytic leukemia.

There are a few counts of this clone. This chain's CDR3 is CASRNPGYSNQPQHF. DNA of the CDR3: TGTGCCAGCAGAAATCCGGGTTATAGCAATCAGCCCCAGCATTTT. The chain couples TRBV28 to TRBJ1-5; D not certain. V lost 6 bases to trimming and J lost 0 bases, with 12 bases between them. This CDR3 is built from 15 residues. Germline V gene lookup returns CDR1 MDHEN and CDR2 SYDVKM.

The V call is TRBV5-8, the J call TRBJ1-5; D unclear. V lost 4 bases and J 6 bases, leaving 11 bases between the germline ends. The germline gives CDR1 SGHTS, CDR2 YDEGEE. The CDR3 extends over 13 amino acids. CDR3 sequence reads: CASSPDLSQPQHF. The CDR3 nucleotides read TGTGCCAGCAGCCCCGACCTAAGTCAGCCCCAGCATTTT.

The chain combines TRBV11-2 with TRBJ2-2; D is undetermined. V was clipped by 3 bases and J by 6 bases, with 2 bases between them. In germline, CDR1 is SGHAT, CDR2 FQNNGV. This CDR3 spans 11 amino acids. The CDR3 loop is CASSFPGELFF. The CDR3, as DNA: TGTGCCAGCAGCTTCCCCGGGGAGCTGTTTTTT.

In this sample, this clone turned up a few times. The rearrangement joins TRBV5-6 to TRBJ1-2; weak D call: TRBD1 (6 bases). This CDR3 is 15 amino acids long. The V gene's germline CDR1 is SGHDT and CDR2 YYEEEE. V was pared by 4 bases and J by 7 bases, with 20 bases between. The CDR3 region is CASSTQGVALFGYTF. As DNA, the CDR3 is TGTGCCAGCAGCACACAGGGAGTTGCTCTCTTTGGCTACACCTTC.

J is TRBJ2-7 and V is TRBV10-3, with D possibly being TRBD1 or TRBD2 (5 bases each). The CDR3 has 14 residues. V was trimmed by 6 bases and J by 3 bases, leaving 15 bases between them. CDR1 ENHRY and CDR2 SYGVKD come from the germline V gene. CDR3 residues: CAIRGERSGYEQYF. CDR3 nucleotide sequence: TGTGCCATCAGGGGGGAGAGATCTGGCTACGAGCAGTACTTC.

The CDR3 loop reads CATRQSYEQYF. The DNA of the CDR3 is TGTGCCACCCGCCAGTCCTACGAGCAGTACTTC. The V gene is TRBV6-1, the J gene TRBJ2-7, with D unresolved. V lost 10 bases and J 1 base, leaving 8 bases between the germline ends. In germline, CDR1 is MNHNS, CDR2 SASEGT. This CDR3 contains 11 residues.

The genes are TRBV9 and TRBJ2-1; maybe TRBD2 (5 bases). This CDR3 is built from 21 residues. CDR1 and CDR2 from the germline V gene are SGDLS and YYNGEE. V gave up 0 bases and J gave up 5 bases, with 30 bases separating them. The CDR3 sequence is CASSVAMGNTPRVDKDNEQFF. CDR3 coding DNA: TGTGCCAGCAGCGTAGCGATGGGGAACACGCCGCGGGTGGATAAAGACAATGAGCAGTTCTTC.

The rearrangement links TRBV19 to TRBJ2-1; TRBD2 might be the D (6 bases). The CDR3 runs 15 residues. Per the germline V gene, CDR1 is LNHDA and CDR2 is SQIVND (reference sequence). Trimming removed 5 bases at V and 6 bases at J, with 17 bases between. As DNA, the CDR3 is TGTGCCAGTAGTTCATCGGGGGTAGGAATCAATGAGCAGTTCTTC. Its translation is CASSSSGVGINEQFF. Based on the CDR3 plus reference TRBV19 and TRBJ2-1, the full variable domain is DGGITQSPKYLFRKEGQNVTLSCEQNLNHDAMYWYRQDPGQGLRLIYYSQIVNDFQKGDIAEGYSVSREKKESFPLTVTSAQKNPTAFYLCASSSSGVGINEQFFGPGTRLTVL.

J is TRBJ1-2 and V is TRBV18; 10 bases align to TRBD1. Trimming cost V 3 bases and J 3 bases; bases outside gene matches: 7. The V gene's germline CDR1 is KGHSH and CDR2 LQKENI. The CDR3 is 16 residues long. CDR3 sequence (DNA): TGTGCCAGCTCACCCGCCGCTGGACAGGGGGACTATGGCTACACCTTC. This encodes CASSPAAGQGDYGYTF. The whole variable domain, filled in from reference TRBV18 and TRBJ1-2, reads NAGVMQNPRHLVRRRGQEARLRCSPMKGHSHVYWYRQLPEEGLKFMVYLQKENIIDESGMPKERFSAEFPKEGPSILRIQQVVRGDSAAYFCASSPAAGQGDYGYTFGSGTRLTVV.

This chain joins TRBV9 and TRBJ2-1; 12 nucleotides line up with TRBD1. This CDR3 has 15 residues. V dropped 0 bases and J dropped 9; count of bases not matched to a gene: 4. Germline CDR1 is SGDLS and CDR2 is YYNGEE. The CDR3 DNA is TGTGCCAGCAGCGTAGTTGGGACAGGGGGCTCTGAGCAGTTCTTC. Translated: CASSVVGTGGSEQFF.